This T cell receptor (beta chain) derives from a study of T cells in Graves' hyperthyroidism and ophthalmopathy. CDR3 size: 15 residues. Germline CDR1 is SEHNR and CDR2 is FQNEAQ (reference sequence). RNA transcripts were the template for amplifying TCR beta CDR3 regions. First-round RT-PCR targeting the TCR CDR3 was performed with the HTBI primer set. MiXCR was run by TCRdb on the multiplex PCR reads, yielding one entry per CDR3 protein. The data show about 600,000 distinct CDR3 sequences, with about 16% seen just once and around 3.5% held by the top ten. This clonotype was seen a handful of times. This may be a read error: a much more frequent sequence differs by one nucleotide.

This chain joins TRBV7-9 and TRBJ2-1, with 7 bases aligning to TRBD1. The sequence was collected from a woman aged 40 to 50 with Graves' ophthalmopathy. The specimen sequenced was blood. Here the CDR3 reads CASSLGQGVCNEQFF. The CDR3, as DNA: TGTGCCAGCAGTTTAGGGCAGGGGGTCTGCAATGAGCAGTTCTTC.